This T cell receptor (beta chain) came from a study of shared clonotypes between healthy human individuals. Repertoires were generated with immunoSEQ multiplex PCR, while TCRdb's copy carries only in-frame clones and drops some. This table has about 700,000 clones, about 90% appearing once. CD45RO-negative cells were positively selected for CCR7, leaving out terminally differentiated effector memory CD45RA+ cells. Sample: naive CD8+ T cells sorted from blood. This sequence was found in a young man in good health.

The CDR3 reads CASSSPRAYQETQYF. The CDR3 DNA is TGTGCCAGCAGCTCTCCGAGGGCCTACCAAGAGACCCAGTACTTC. The chain uses TRBV11-2 and TRBJ2-5, with D possibly being TRBD2 (5 bases). CDR1 is SGHAT, CDR2 FQNNGV, per germline. The CDR3 is 15 residues long. The V and J ends lost 4 bases and 0 bases respectively, with 12 bases between them.